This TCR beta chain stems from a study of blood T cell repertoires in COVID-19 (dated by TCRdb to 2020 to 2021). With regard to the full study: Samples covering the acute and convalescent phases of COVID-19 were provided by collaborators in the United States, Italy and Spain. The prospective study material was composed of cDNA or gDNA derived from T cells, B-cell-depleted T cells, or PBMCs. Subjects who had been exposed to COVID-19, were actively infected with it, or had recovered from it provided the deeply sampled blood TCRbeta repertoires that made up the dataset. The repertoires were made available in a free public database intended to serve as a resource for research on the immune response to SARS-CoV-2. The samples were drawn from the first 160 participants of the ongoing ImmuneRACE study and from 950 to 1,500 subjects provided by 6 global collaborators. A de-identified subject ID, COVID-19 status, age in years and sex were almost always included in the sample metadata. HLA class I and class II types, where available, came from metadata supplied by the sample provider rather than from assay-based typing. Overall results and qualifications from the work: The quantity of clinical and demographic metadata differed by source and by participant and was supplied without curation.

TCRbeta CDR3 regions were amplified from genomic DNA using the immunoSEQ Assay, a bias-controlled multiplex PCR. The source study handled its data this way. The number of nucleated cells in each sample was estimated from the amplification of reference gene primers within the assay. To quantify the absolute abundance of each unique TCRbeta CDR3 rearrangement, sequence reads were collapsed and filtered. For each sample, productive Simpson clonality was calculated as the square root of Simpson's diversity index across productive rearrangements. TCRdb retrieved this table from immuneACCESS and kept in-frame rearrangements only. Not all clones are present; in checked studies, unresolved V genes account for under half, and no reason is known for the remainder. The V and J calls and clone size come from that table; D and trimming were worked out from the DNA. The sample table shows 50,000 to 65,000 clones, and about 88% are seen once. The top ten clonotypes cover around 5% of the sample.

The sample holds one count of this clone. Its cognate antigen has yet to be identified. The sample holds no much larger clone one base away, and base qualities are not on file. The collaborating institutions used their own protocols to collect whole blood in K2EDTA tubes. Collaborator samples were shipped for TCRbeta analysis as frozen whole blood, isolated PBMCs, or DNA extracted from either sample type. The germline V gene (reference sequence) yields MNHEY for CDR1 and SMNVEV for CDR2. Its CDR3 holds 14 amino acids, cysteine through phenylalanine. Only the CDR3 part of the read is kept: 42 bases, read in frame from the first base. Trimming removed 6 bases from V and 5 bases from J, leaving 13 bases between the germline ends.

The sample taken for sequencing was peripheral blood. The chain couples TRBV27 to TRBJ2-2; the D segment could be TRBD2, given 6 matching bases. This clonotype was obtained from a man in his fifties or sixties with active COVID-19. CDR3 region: CASSRLEVTGELFF. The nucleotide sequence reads TGTGCCAGCAGCCGACTAGAAGTAACCGGGGAGCTGTTTTTT.